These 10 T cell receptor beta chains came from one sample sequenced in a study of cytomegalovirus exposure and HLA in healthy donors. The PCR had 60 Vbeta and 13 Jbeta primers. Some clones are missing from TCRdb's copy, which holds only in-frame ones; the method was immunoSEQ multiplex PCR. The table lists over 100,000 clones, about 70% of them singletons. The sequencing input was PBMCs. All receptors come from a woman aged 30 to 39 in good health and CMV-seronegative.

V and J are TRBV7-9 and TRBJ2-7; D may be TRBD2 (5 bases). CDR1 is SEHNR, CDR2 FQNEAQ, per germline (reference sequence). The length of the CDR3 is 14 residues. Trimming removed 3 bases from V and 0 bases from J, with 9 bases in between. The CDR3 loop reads CASSFGGSSYEQYF. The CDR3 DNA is TGTGCCAGCAGCTTTGGAGGAAGCTCCTACGAGCAGTACTTC.

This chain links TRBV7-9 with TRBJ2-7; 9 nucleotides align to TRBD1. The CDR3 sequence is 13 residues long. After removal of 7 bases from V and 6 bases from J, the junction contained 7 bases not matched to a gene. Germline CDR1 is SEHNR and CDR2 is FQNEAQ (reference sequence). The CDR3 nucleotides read TGTGCCAGCAAGGGACAGGGAATGGGCGAGCAGTACTTC. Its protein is CASKGQGMGEQYF.

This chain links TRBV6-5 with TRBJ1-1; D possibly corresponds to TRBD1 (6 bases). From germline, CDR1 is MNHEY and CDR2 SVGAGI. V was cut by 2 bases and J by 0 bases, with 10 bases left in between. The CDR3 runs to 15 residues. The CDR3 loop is CASSYGAGVNTEAFF. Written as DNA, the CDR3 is TGTGCCAGCAGTTACGGGGCAGGGGTGAACACTGAAGCTTTCTTT.

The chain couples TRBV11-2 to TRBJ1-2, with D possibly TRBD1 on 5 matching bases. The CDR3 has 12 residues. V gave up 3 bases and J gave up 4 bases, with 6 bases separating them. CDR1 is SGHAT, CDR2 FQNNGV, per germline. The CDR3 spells CASSLGGYGYTF. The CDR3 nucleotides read TGTGCCAGCAGCTTGGGGGGCTATGGCTACACCTTC.

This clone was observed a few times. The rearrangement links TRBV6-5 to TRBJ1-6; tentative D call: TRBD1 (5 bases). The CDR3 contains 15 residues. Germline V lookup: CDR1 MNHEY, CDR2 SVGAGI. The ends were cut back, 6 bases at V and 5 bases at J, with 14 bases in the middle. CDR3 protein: CASRGRQGHNSPLHF. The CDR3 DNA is TGTGCCAGCAGAGGACGGCAGGGCCATAATTCACCCCTCCACTTT.

This CDR3 is CASSRQGQNSPLHF. CDR3 DNA: TGTGCCAGCTCTCGACAGGGACAAAATTCACCCCTCCACTTT. The chain links TRBV18 to TRBJ1-6, with TRBD1 identical over 7 bases. The germline gives CDR1 KGHSH, CDR2 LQKENI. This CDR3 region has 14 residues. V shed 6 bases, J shed 7 bases, and the junction held 6 bases outside the gene matches.

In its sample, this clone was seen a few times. The CDR3, as DNA: TGTGCCGGGAGGCAGGCCAACGTCCTGACTTTC. This gives the protein CAGRQANVLTF. The V and J genes are TRBV5-4 and TRBJ2-6; tentatively, D is TRBD2 (6 bases). Trimming cost V 10 bases and J 6 bases, with 8 bases left between them. The CDR3 covers 11 residues. CDR1 and CDR2 from the germline V gene are SGHNT and YYREEE (reference sequence).

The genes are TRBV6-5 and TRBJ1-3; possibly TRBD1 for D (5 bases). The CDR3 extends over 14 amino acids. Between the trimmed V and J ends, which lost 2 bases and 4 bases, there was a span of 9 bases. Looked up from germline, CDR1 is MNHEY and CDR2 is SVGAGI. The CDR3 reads CASSYMQGGNTIYF. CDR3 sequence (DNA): TGTGCCAGCAGTTACATGCAGGGAGGAAACACCATATATTTT.

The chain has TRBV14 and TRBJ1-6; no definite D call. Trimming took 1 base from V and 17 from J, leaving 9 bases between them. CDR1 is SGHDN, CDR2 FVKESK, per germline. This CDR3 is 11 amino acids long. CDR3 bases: TGTGCCAGCAGCCAAGGGAGTTGGTTCCACTTT. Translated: CASSQGSWFHF.

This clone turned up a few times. Written as DNA, the CDR3 is TGTGCCAGCAGCTTGGGGGACAGGGGGCATGGCTACACCTTC. Translation: CASSLGDRGHGYTF. The chain couples TRBV5-6 to TRBJ1-2; the match to TRBD1 covers 12 bases. The CDR3 is 14 residues long. The trim removed 0 bases at V and 6 bases at J, leaving 0 bases unmatched. Germline CDR1 SGHDT, CDR2 YYEEEE. The whole variable domain, remainder taken from reference TRBV5-6 and TRBJ1-2, is DAGVTQSPTHLIKTRGQQVTLRCSPKSGHDTVSWYQQALGQGPQFIFQYYEEEERQRGNFPDRFSGHQFPNYSSELNVNALLLGDSALYLCASSLGDRGHGYTFGSGTRLTVV.